Listed here are 31 T cell receptor beta chains from one sample, sequenced in a study of control samples from healthy donors and cancer patients. The method was immunoSEQ multiplex PCR; TCRdb's version includes in-frame clones alone and lacks a portion of them. The sample consists of around 94,000 clones, about 86% of them appearing once. Sequenced material: blood. Every receptor here comes from a woman aged 45 to 65 in good health.

This clone turned up a few times. The chain is built from TRBV9 and TRBJ2-2, with D possibly TRBD1 on 5 matching bases. CDR3 length equals 17 residues. V lost 4 bases and J 5 bases, leaving 21 bases between the germline ends. Germline V gene sequence: CDR1 SGDLS, CDR2 YYNGEE. CDR3 sequence: CASSPRSQAFWTGELFF. The CDR3 nucleotides are TGTGCCAGCAGCCCCCGATCACAGGCTTTTTGGACCGGGGAGCTGTTTTTT.

V gene TRBV19 combines with J gene TRBJ2-6; 9 bases match TRBD1. Germline trimming cut 6 bases from V and 1 base from J; bases unmatched to any gene: 4. The germline V gene has CDR1 LNHDA and CDR2 SQIVND (reference sequence). The CDR3 has 16 amino acids. The CDR3 here is CASSGTGWSGANVLTF. The DNA of the CDR3 is TGTGCCAGTAGCGGGACAGGGTGGTCTGGGGCCAACGTCCTGACTTTC.

The J gene is TRBJ2-5, the V gene TRBV10-3; possible D gene TRBD1, 5 bases. The CDR3 has 13 amino acids. Deletions cut 4 bases from V and 3 bases from J, with 9 bases between. Germline-derived CDR1 and CDR2 are ENHRY and SYGVKD. CDR3 nucleotides: TGTGCCATCAGTGTTGGCAGGGAAGAGACCCAGTACTTC. Translating it yields CAISVGREETQYF.

V is TRBV5-6 and J is TRBJ1-2, with D uncertain. The CDR3 contains 13 residues. Germline-derived CDR1 and CDR2 are SGHDT and YYEEEE. Trimming pared 2 bases from V and 0 bases from J, leaving 5 bases between. For the CDR3, the DNA is TGTGCCAGCAGCTTCTCTACTAACTATGGCTACACCTTC. Its protein is CASSFSTNYGYTF. The full variable domain, in which reference TRBV5-6 and TRBJ1-2 provide the parts outside the CDR3, is DAGVTQSPTHLIKTRGQQVTLRCSPKSGHDTVSWYQQALGQGPQFIFQYYEEEERQRGNFPDRFSGHQFPNYSSELNVNALLLGDSALYLCASSFSTNYGYTFGSGTRLTVV.

The chain is built from TRBV29-1 and TRBJ1-1, with a weak D call TRBD1 (6 bases). The ends were cut back, 3 bases at V and 5 bases at J, with 16 bases in the middle. Germline V gene sequence: CDR1 SQVTM, CDR2 ANQGSEA. The CDR3 length is 14 residues. The CDR3 spells CSVEEDAGATEAFF. CDR3 nucleotides: TGCAGCGTTGAGGAAGATGCAGGGGCTACTGAAGCTTTCTTT.

The chain combines TRBV11-2 with TRBJ1-1; D may be TRBD1 (5 bases). The length of the CDR3 is 15 residues. Deletions cut 5 bases from V and 1 base from J, with 14 bases between. In germline, CDR1 is SGHAT, CDR2 FQNNGV. CDR3 sequence (DNA): TGTGCCAGCAGCCACCCGTGGGGGAGGAACACTGAAGCTTTCTTT. Amino acid sequence: CASSHPWGRNTEAFF.

The CDR3: CASSKGGRIGEQFF. CDR3 in DNA: TGTGCCAGCAGTAAGGGTGGGCGAATTGGTGAGCAGTTCTTC. The rearrangement uses TRBV6-6 and TRBJ2-1, with D unresolved. The CDR3 contains 14 residues. Trimming took off 5 bases at V and 9 bases at J, with 17 bases between the two ends. Germline V gene data show CDR1 as MNHNY and CDR2 as SVGAGI (reference sequence).

The chain carries TRBV28 and TRBJ1-2, with D perhaps matching TRBD1 (5 bases). V lost 6 bases, J lost 8 bases, and 22 bases lay in between. The V gene's germline CDR1 is MDHEN and CDR2 SYDVKM. This CDR3 contains 15 residues. CDR3 amino acids: CASSLKGAGEKGYTF. The CDR3 nucleotides are TGTGCCAGCAGCTTAAAGGGCGCGGGGGAGAAGGGCTACACCTTC.

This chain connects TRBV6-5 to TRBJ1-6; maybe TRBD1 (5 bases). With 0 bases removed from V and 10 bases from J, the gap between germline ends came to 10 bases. The CDR3 extends over 14 amino acids. CDR1 and CDR2 from the germline V gene are MNHEY and SVGAGI. The CDR3 DNA reads TGTGCCAGCAGTTACTCAGGGGCAGCGTCACCCCTCCACTTT. Encoded protein: CASSYSGAASPLHF.

A few counts support this clone. The chain couples TRBV12-3 or TRBV12-4 to TRBJ1-5, with 7 bases identical to TRBD1. The CDR3 loop spans 13 amino acids. Germline trimming cut 6 bases from V and 7 bases from J; bases unmatched to any gene: 6. CDR3: CASRTGSGQPQHF. In nucleotides, the CDR3 is TGTGCCAGCAGGACAGGGTCGGGGCAGCCCCAGCATTTT.

The chain recombines TRBV25-1 with TRBJ1-2; 10 bases agree with TRBD1. Losses at the gene ends were 4 bases for V and 5 bases for J; bases not matched to a gene: 1. The CDR3 is made up of 13 amino acids. CDR1 MGHDK and CDR2 SYGVNS come from the germline V gene. Here the CDR3 DNA reads TGTGCCAGCAGTGCGGGACAGGGGTATGGCTACACCTTC. Residues: CASSAGQGYGYTF.

The J gene is TRBJ2-6, the V gene TRBV5-1; a weak D match, TRBD2 (7 bases). V lost 4 bases, J lost 3 bases, and 11 bases lay in between. From germline, CDR1 is SGHRS and CDR2 YFSETQ. The CDR3 contains 15 residues. CDR3 nucleotides: TGCGCCAGCAGCGGGGGGGCAGTTGGGGCCAACGTCCTGACTTTC. It codes for CASSGGAVGANVLTF.

This chain joins TRBV6-2 or TRBV6-3 and TRBJ2-1; 9 nucleotides line up with TRBD2. CDR3 length: 17 residues. From germline, CDR1 is MNHEY and CDR2 SVGEGT. Losses at the gene ends were 5 bases for V and 7 bases for J; bases not matched to a gene: 15. The chain's CDR3 is CASSPNKQAGGRNEQFF. The CDR3 nucleotides read TGTGCCAGCAGTCCCAACAAACAAGCGGGAGGACGTAATGAGCAGTTCTTC.

V and J are TRBV9 and TRBJ2-3; TRBD1 matches at 10 bases. The CDR3 spans 15 residues. Germline CDR1 and CDR2: SGDLS and YYNGEE. V lost 3 bases, J lost 0 bases, and 1 base stayed unmatched. This chain's CDR3 is CASSEGQGSTDTQYF. The CDR3 coding sequence is TGTGCCAGCAGCGAGGGACAGGGGAGCACAGATACGCAGTATTTT.

CDR3 protein: CASSTQGDSYNEQFF. CDR3 nucleotide sequence: TGTGCCAGTAGTACACAGGGGGACTCCTACAATGAGCAGTTCTTC. V usage is TRBV19 and J usage is TRBJ2-1; 8 positions agree with TRBD1. Germline assignment: CDR1 LNHDA and CDR2 SQIVND (reference sequence). The CDR3 has 15 residues. V lost 4 bases, J lost 0 bases, and 2 bases stayed unmatched.

This chain connects TRBV5-6 to TRBJ2-2; maybe TRBD2 (5 bases). The CDR3 totals 15 residues. Germline V lookup: CDR1 SGHDT, CDR2 YYEEEE. V lost 5 bases, J lost 8 bases, and 19 bases lay in between. The DNA for the CDR3 is TGTGCCAGCAGGCAAACTAGGCTGGCTCGAGGGGAGCTGTTTTTT. Amino acids: CASRQTRLARGELFF.

This chain joins TRBV5-1 and TRBJ1-4; 10 bases fit TRBD1. This CDR3 has 14 residues. After removal of 4 bases from V and 7 bases from J, the junction contained 4 bases not matched to a gene. Germline CDR1 SGHRS, CDR2 YFSETQ. The CDR3 loop reads CASSRQGAGEKLFF. As DNA, the CDR3 is TGCGCCAGCAGCCGACAGGGGGCCGGTGAAAAACTGTTTTTT.

The V gene is TRBV4-2, the J gene TRBJ2-7, with TRBD2 matching 12 bases. The CDR3 length is 16 residues. CDR1 and CDR2 from the germline V gene are LGHNA and YNFKEQ. V dropped 5 bases and J dropped 0; count of bases not matched to a gene: 5. In DNA, the CDR3 is TGTGCCAGCAGCAAGCAACTAGCGGGAGGCTCCTACGAGCAGTACTTC. The encoded protein is CASSKQLAGGSYEQYF.

The gene calls are TRBV5-3 and TRBJ1-1; 8 bases align to TRBD1. TRBV5-3 is sorted into the ORF group, with uncertain function. Trimming at V came to 6 bases and at J to 2 bases, leaving 9 bases not matched to a gene. This CDR3 has 15 amino acids. The CDR3: CARTVGTGYNTEAFF. The CDR3 coding sequence is TGTGCCAGAACCGTGGGGACAGGCTATAACACTGAAGCTTTCTTT.

The chain couples TRBV27 to TRBJ2-6; D may be TRBD1 (6 bases). Per the germline V gene, CDR1 is MNHEY and CDR2 is SMNVEV (reference sequence). V was pared by 5 bases and J by 4 bases, with 9 bases between. The CDR3 covers 14 residues. The CDR3 nucleotides are TGTGCCAGCAGTACAGGGTCCGGGGCCAACGTCCTGACTTTC. Translating gives CASSTGSGANVLTF.

V usage is TRBV13 and J usage is TRBJ2-7; D unresolved. Deletions cut 5 bases from V and 0 bases from J, with 8 bases between. Looked up from germline, CDR1 is PRHDT and CDR2 is FYEKMQ (reference sequence). This CDR3 contains 13 residues. The CDR3 is CASSRVHSYEQYF. The CDR3 region has the DNA TGTGCCAGCAGCCGGGTCCACTCCTACGAGCAGTACTTC.

The gene calls are TRBV6-2 or TRBV6-3 and TRBJ1-5, with 9 bases lining up with TRBD1. V shed 5 bases, J shed 5 bases, and the junction held 4 bases outside the gene matches. Germline V gene sequence: CDR1 MNHEY, CDR2 SVGEGT. The CDR3 covers 14 residues. The DNA for the CDR3 is TGTGCCAGCAGTAGGACAGGGGCCTATCAGCCCCAGCATTTT. Its protein is CASSRTGAYQPQHF.

This clone was counted only a few times. The chain has TRBV18 and TRBJ1-5; a possible D gene is TRBD1 (5 bases). From germline, CDR1 is KGHSH and CDR2 LQKENI. The CDR3 is 18 amino acids. V was trimmed by 0 bases and J by 4 bases, leaving 19 bases between them. The CDR3 reads CASSPPSKGGGGNQPQHF. The CDR3, as DNA: TGTGCCAGCTCACCACCGAGTAAAGGTGGGGGAGGGAATCAGCCCCAGCATTTT. The full variable domain, with the rest looked up from reference TRBV18 and TRBJ1-5, is NAGVMQNPRHLVRRRGQEARLRCSPMKGHSHVYWYRQLPEEGLKFMVYLQKENIIDESGMPKERFSAEFPKEGPSILRIQQVVRGDSAAYFCASSPPSKGGGGNQPQHFGDGTRLSIL.

The chain recombines TRBV29-1 with TRBJ2-5, with unresolved D. Trimming shortened V by 8 bases and J by 1 base, and 14 bases separated the two germline ends. Germline values: CDR1 SQVTM, CDR2 ANQGSEA. This CDR3 comprises 13 residues. As DNA, the CDR3 is TGCAGCACTTGGACCACAGCCCAAGAGACCCAGTACTTC. Its protein is CSTWTTAQETQYF.

The sample holds one count of this clone. Here the CDR3 reads CASSPRTSAGGRRETQYF. The DNA of the CDR3 is TGTGCCAGTAGTCCTCGAACATCCGCGGGGGGGCGGAGGGAGACCCAGTACTTC. V gene TRBV19 combines with J gene TRBJ2-5, with 9 bases matching TRBD2. This CDR3 has 18 residues. V lost 5 bases, J lost 5 bases, and 18 bases stayed unmatched. CDR1 is LNHDA and CDR2 is SQIVND in the germline V gene (reference sequence).

This clone was counted a few times. The chain recombines TRBV29-1 with TRBJ1-5; D call uncertain. CDR3 length equals 13 residues. With 4 bases removed from V and 0 bases from J, the gap between germline ends came to 7 bases. Germline V gene sequence: CDR1 SQVTM, CDR2 ANQGSEA. CDR3 DNA sequence: TGCAGCGTTGTATGGGGTAGCAATCAGCCCCAGCATTTT. Its translation: CSVVWGSNQPQHF.

The chain's CDR3 is CASRTYNTEAFF. CDR3 coding DNA: TGTGCCAGCAGGACTTACAACACTGAAGCTTTCTTT. The chain is built from TRBV11-3 and TRBJ1-1; D not certain. Germline assignment: CDR1 SGHNT and CDR2 YENEEA. Trimming shortened V by 6 bases and J by 2 bases, and 7 bases separated the two germline ends. CDR3 length equals 12 residues.

CDR3 coding DNA: TGTGCCATCAGTGTGGGACAGGGTCGGGGACAGGGGGAGCAGTACTTC. Translating it yields CAISVGQGRGQGEQYF. V is TRBV10-3 and J is TRBJ2-7, with 10 bases lining up with TRBD1. This CDR3 is 16 amino acids long. Trimming at V came to 4 bases and at J to 7 bases, leaving 13 bases not matched to a gene. Germline V gives CDR1 ENHRY, CDR2 SYGVKD.

In this sample, this clone turned up once. The chain carries TRBV7-9 and TRBJ2-7; 7 positions match TRBD2. V trimming: 4 bases; J trimming: 2 bases; junction bases outside the gene matches: 8. The germline V gene encodes CDR1 SEHNR and CDR2 FQNEAQ (reference sequence). The CDR3 totals 15 residues. The CDR3 is CASSSGGLKAYEQYF. The DNA of the CDR3 is TGTGCCAGCAGCTCGGGAGGCTTGAAAGCCTACGAGCAGTACTTC.

This chain links TRBV19 with TRBJ1-2; TRBD1 is a possible D gene (5 bases). The CDR3 spans 15 residues. The V gene lost 5 bases and the J gene lost 3 bases, with 16 bases spanning the gap. Germline CDR1 is LNHDA and CDR2 is SQIVND (reference sequence). The CDR3: CASSPLGELHYGYTF. CDR3 sequence (DNA): TGTGCCAGTAGTCCCTTGGGGGAGTTACACTATGGCTACACCTTC.

The chain joins TRBV7-9 to TRBJ2-7; 8 bases are a match to TRBD1. The CDR3 has 14 residues. Looked up from germline, CDR1 is SEHNR and CDR2 is FQNEAQ (reference sequence). V was clipped by 5 bases and J by 6 bases; unmatched bases: 9. CDR3 sequence (DNA): TGTGCCAGCAGCCAGGACAGGGCGGTAGGCGAGCAGTACTTC. Protein sequence: CASSQDRAVGEQYF.